The 28 T cell receptor beta chains presented below share a single source sample, sequenced in a study of T cells in localized non-small cell lung cancer (dated by TCRdb to the early 2020s). The library relied on the immunoSEQ multiplex PCR assay. The source is immuneACCESS, and TCRdb retained only in-frame sequences with V and J called. Part of the clones is not carried over; for the studies checked, unresolved V genes explain less than half of this, and the remainder is unexplained. In all, the sample holds nearly 11,000 clones, and 90% of those were seen once. The ten largest clones capture roughly 13% of the sample. The sequences come from peripheral blood, collected before any cancer treatment. Receptor source: a male donor aged 60 or over with stage III lung adenocarcinoma.

The chain employs TRBV9 and TRBJ2-5, with TRBD1 matching over 7 bases. This CDR3 is 14 amino acids long. Germline V gene data show CDR1 as SGDLS and CDR2 as YYNGEE. V shed 0 bases and J 7 bases; nucleotides not matched to a gene: 6. This CDR3 is CASSVGVTGMTQYF. CDR3 bases: TGTGCCAGCAGCGTAGGGGTGACAGGGATGACCCAGTACTTC.

This clone occurred once. V and J are TRBV2 and TRBJ1-3; D remains ambiguous. In germline, CDR1 is SNHLY, CDR2 FYNNEI. Trimming took 2 bases from V and 1 from J, leaving 9 bases between them. The CDR3 sequence is 15 residues long. CDR3 DNA sequence: TGTGCCAGCAGTGAAAATGGGGTTTCTGGAAACACCATATATTTT. This translates into CASSENGVSGNTIYF.

The chain joins TRBV9 to TRBJ1-4, with 8 bases fitting TRBD1. Trimming took 0 bases from V and 7 from J; bases not matched to a gene: 5. The length of the CDR3 is 15 residues. The V gene's germline CDR1 is SGDLS and CDR2 YYNGEE. The CDR3 loop reads CASSVGGQGSEKLFF. CDR3 coding DNA: TGTGCCAGCAGCGTAGGAGGACAGGGAAGTGAAAAACTGTTTTTT.

This clone was seen just once. This chain links TRBV6-1 with TRBJ1-1; D call uncertain. This CDR3 is built from 12 residues. The ends were cut back, 7 bases at V and 5 bases at J, with 11 bases in the middle. Germline loops: CDR1 MNHNS, CDR2 SASEGT. Written as DNA, the CDR3 is TGTGCCAGCACTTGGGTGTATACTGAAGCTTTCTTT. This gives the protein CASTWVYTEAFF.

The chain links TRBV10-2 to TRBJ1-5; 9 bases fit TRBD1. Unmatched junction bases numbered 7, after V lost 7 bases and J lost 6 bases. CDR3 length equals 14 residues. Germline assignment: CDR1 WSHSY and CDR2 SAAADI. The CDR3 spells CASMTGGMGQPQHF. The DNA of the CDR3 is TGCGCCAGCATGACAGGGGGAATGGGTCAGCCCCAGCATTTT.

This chain uses TRBV11-3 with TRBJ2-1; D is perhaps TRBD1 or TRBD2 (5 bases each). V shed 1 base and J shed 5 bases, with 15 bases lying between them. The length of the CDR3 is 16 residues. Germline loops: CDR1 SGHNT, CDR2 YENEEA. The CDR3 DNA reads TGTGCCAGCAGCTTAGTGAGTGGTCGGGGACACAATGAGCAGTTCTTC. This codes for CASSLVSGRGHNEQFF.

This rearrangement joins TRBV25-1 to TRBJ2-5; a weak D match, TRBD1 (5 bases). The V gene lost 5 bases and the J gene lost 3 bases, with 13 bases spanning the gap. In germline, CDR1 is MGHDK, CDR2 SYGVNS. The CDR3 covers 14 residues. As DNA, the CDR3 is TGTGCCAGCAGTCCGGCAGGGAACGAAGAGACCCAGTACTTC. This encodes CASSPAGNEETQYF.

CDR3 amino acids: CASSQTTSGANTGELFF. DNA of the CDR3: TGCGCCAGCAGCCAGACGACTAGCGGGGCCAACACCGGGGAGCTGTTTTTT. This chain uses TRBV4-1 with TRBJ2-2, with 11 bases matching TRBD2. V was pared by 3 bases and J by 2 bases, with 5 bases of the junction left unmatched. The germline gives CDR1 MGHRA, CDR2 YSYEKL. The CDR3 is 17 amino acids.

This chain links TRBV6-6 with TRBJ1-1; D is unclear. CDR3 length: 13 residues. The germline CDR1 and CDR2 sequences are MNHNY and SVGAGI (reference sequence). The ends were cut back, 0 bases at V and 1 base at J, with 3 bases in the middle. The CDR3 spells CASSYSRNTEAFF. CDR3 DNA sequence: TGTGCCAGCAGTTACTCGAGGAACACTGAAGCTTTCTTT.

The chain uses TRBV6-1 and TRBJ2-7, with TRBD1 matching 8 bases. The CDR3 is made up of 14 amino acids. The ends lost 7 bases at V and 6 bases at J; junction bases unmatched: 11. From germline, CDR1 is MNHNS and CDR2 SASEGT. Written as DNA, the CDR3 is TGTGCCAGCACCACGGGCCAGGGGGCCTCCGAGCAGTACTTC. As protein: CASTTGQGASEQYF.

The sample holds a few counts of this clone. This chain links TRBV28 with TRBJ1-1; 8 bases align to TRBD1. Germline CDR1 is MDHEN and CDR2 is SYDVKM. This CDR3 comprises 14 residues. V trimming: 6 bases; J trimming: 3 bases; junction bases outside the gene matches: 6. The CDR3: CASRPGQADTEAFF. Here the CDR3 DNA reads TGTGCCAGCAGGCCGGGACAGGCTGACACTGAAGCTTTCTTT.

This clone showed up just once. CDR3 region: CASSLGQGKGETQYF. The DNA for the CDR3 is TGTGCCAGCAGCCTCGGACAGGGGAAGGGCGAGACCCAGTACTTC. The V and J genes are TRBV11-2 and TRBJ2-5; TRBD1 agrees at 9 bases. J was trimmed by 5 bases and V by 5 bases; bases with no gene match: 9. The CDR3 contains 15 residues. The germline V gene has CDR1 SGHAT and CDR2 FQNNGV.

V usage is TRBV28 and J usage is TRBJ1-1; D unclear. From germline, CDR1 is MDHEN and CDR2 SYDVKM. The CDR3 spans 14 residues. Trimming took 7 bases from V and 4 from J, leaving 16 bases between them. The CDR3 region has the DNA TGTGCCAGCACCCGTTACTTCGGCGGCACTGAAGCTTTCTTT. It yields the protein CASTRYFGGTEAFF.

The chain carries TRBV2 and TRBJ1-2; 7 nucleotides line up with TRBD1. The V and J ends lost 5 bases and 4 bases, in that order; junction bases with no gene match: 7. This CDR3 has 14 residues. The germline gives CDR1 SNHLY, CDR2 FYNNEI. Here the CDR3 reads CASSPLGQAYGYTF. CDR3 nucleotide sequence: TGTGCCAGCAGTCCACTTGGACAGGCCTATGGCTACACCTTC.

The V call is TRBV28, the J call TRBJ2-1; D possibly corresponds to TRBD2 (5 bases). The CDR3 length is 13 residues. The ends were cut back, 6 bases at V and 7 bases at J, with 13 bases in the middle. Germline CDR1 is MDHEN and CDR2 is SYDVKM. The CDR3 coding sequence is TGTGCCAGCAGGCTTACTAGTCAGAATGAGCAGTTCTTC. Translated, it gives CASRLTSQNEQFF.

This clone came up once. This sequence joins TRBV7-6 and TRBJ1-4; 7 bases line up with TRBD1. This CDR3 has 15 residues. Germline-derived CDR1 and CDR2 are SGHVS and FNYEAQ. The junction had 8 bases not matched to a gene; V was cut back by 9 bases and J by 1 base. CDR3 in amino acids: CASKPAGGTNEKLFF. CDR3 DNA: TGTGCCAGTAAGCCAGCAGGGGGAACTAATGAAAAACTGTTTTTT. The full variable domain, in which reference TRBV7-6 and TRBJ1-4 provide the parts outside the CDR3, is GAGVSQSPRYKVTKRGQDVALRCDPISGHVSLYWYRQALGQGPEFLTYFNYEAQQDKSGLPNDRFSAERPEGSISTLTIQRTEQRDSAMYRCASKPAGGTNEKLFFGSGTQLSVL.

V and J are TRBV21-1 and TRBJ2-4; TRBD1 was called by the table and not checked on the DNA. TRBV21-1 is noted as a pseudogene. This CDR3 region has 18 residues. The CDR3 protein is CASSKGGQHTLAKNIQYF. CDR3 nucleotide sequence: TGTGCCAGCAGCAAAGGGGGGCAGCACACCTTAGCCAAAAACATTCAGTACTTC.

This clone was observed a single time. The chain carries TRBV30 and TRBJ1-5; maybe TRBD1 (5 bases). Germline V gives CDR1 GTSNPN, CDR2 SVGIG (reference sequence). V was cut by 5 bases and J by 2 bases, with 10 bases left in between. The CDR3 consists of 13 residues. The CDR3 is CAWGRDGNQPQHF. The CDR3 DNA reads TGTGCCTGGGGACGGGACGGCAATCAGCCCCAGCATTTT.

The chain uses TRBV5-6 and TRBJ2-7; a weak D match, TRBD2 (5 bases). The CDR3 is made up of 14 amino acids. The germline V and J ends were trimmed by 4 bases and 4 bases, with 15 bases remaining between them. Germline V CDR1 and CDR2: SGHDT, YYEEEE. The CDR3 DNA sequence: TGTGCCAGCAGCCTAGGTAGGAGGCTATACGAGCAGTACTTC. Its translation is CASSLGRRLYEQYF.

The chain joins TRBV5-1 to TRBJ2-7; TRBD2 is a possible D gene (6 bases). V dropped 3 bases and J dropped 1 base, with 11 bases sitting between them. The germline V gene has CDR1 SGHRS and CDR2 YFSETQ. This CDR3 comprises 14 residues. In DNA, the CDR3 is TGCGCCAGCAGCTCTGCCGGGACTTCCTACGAGCAGTACTTC. Protein sequence: CASSSAGTSYEQYF.

V usage is TRBV6-6 and J usage is TRBJ2-3; D is unclear. Trimming stripped 6 bases from V and 0 bases from J, with 1 base between. The germline gives CDR1 MNHNY, CDR2 SVGAGI (reference sequence). This CDR3 contains 11 residues. The DNA of the CDR3 is TGTGCCAGCAGGAGCACAGATACGCAGTATTTT. Amino acid sequence: CASRSTDTQYF.

The chain combines TRBV6-1 with TRBJ2-7, with a tentative D call TRBD2 (6 bases). The V end lost 8 bases, the J end lost 2 bases, and 10 bases lay between the germline ends. The CDR3 has 12 amino acids. The germline V gene encodes CDR1 MNHNS and CDR2 SASEGT. The CDR3 is CASRPGAYEQYF. The CDR3 region has the DNA TGTGCCAGCCGCCCGGGGGCCTACGAGCAGTACTTC.

The rearrangement uses TRBV29-1 and TRBJ1-1; no firm D call. Trimming removed 7 bases at V and 1 base at J, with 7 bases between. Germline loops: CDR1 SQVTM, CDR2 ANQGSEA. This CDR3 is 11 amino acids long. The CDR3 sequence: CSGYRNTEAFF. CDR3 DNA: TGCAGCGGGTACAGGAACACTGAAGCTTTCTTT.

This clone was detected once. V is TRBV27 and J is TRBJ2-7; 7 bases align to TRBD1. Germline V gives CDR1 MNHEY, CDR2 SMNVEV (reference sequence). V shed 4 bases and J 8 bases; nucleotides not matched to a gene: 11. This CDR3 comprises 14 residues. The CDR3 here is CASSSAGTEGKQYF. CDR3 bases: TGTGCCAGCAGTTCGGCCGGGACAGAGGGCAAGCAGTACTTC.

The chain carries TRBV5-1 and TRBJ2-2, with 12 bases lining up with TRBD2. Germline assignment: CDR1 SGHRS and CDR2 YFSETQ. The CDR3 spans 14 residues. V dropped 7 bases and J dropped 2; count of bases not matched to a gene: 0. CDR3 sequence reads: CASGLAGNTGELFF. CDR3 nucleotide sequence: TGCGCCAGCGGACTAGCGGGAAACACCGGGGAGCTGTTTTTT.

The chain uses TRBV19 and TRBJ2-3; 7 positions match TRBD2. Per the germline V gene, CDR1 is LNHDA and CDR2 is SQIVND (reference sequence). The V and J ends lost 3 bases and 4 bases, in that order; junction bases with no gene match: 4. The CDR3 totals 14 residues. This CDR3 is CASSIAAGADTQYF. The CDR3 DNA follows: TGTGCCAGTAGTATCGCCGCGGGAGCAGATACGCAGTATTTT.

CDR3 DNA sequence: TGTGCCAGCAGCCGTCAGGGGGCGGACTATGGCTACACCTTC. Translating it yields CASSRQGADYGYTF. The gene calls are TRBV14 and TRBJ1-2, with 8 bases identical to TRBD1. The V gene's germline CDR1 is SGHDN and CDR2 FVKESK. The CDR3 is made up of 14 amino acids. With V trimmed by 4 bases and J by 3 bases, 4 bases remained unmatched.

The J gene is TRBJ2-3, the V gene TRBV7-9; no definite D call. The germline gives CDR1 SEHNR, CDR2 FQNEAQ (reference sequence). The CDR3 spans 13 residues. Trimming took 6 bases from V and 5 from J, leaving 12 bases between them. DNA for the CDR3: TGTGCCAGCAGTCTCTCAACCCTAGATACGCAGTATTTT. The encoded protein is CASSLSTLDTQYF. Filled out from reference TRBV7-9 and TRBJ2-3, the complete variable domain reads DTGVSQNPRHKITKRGQNVTFRCDPISEHNRLYWYRQTLGQGPEFLTYFQNEAQLEKSRLLSDRFSAERPKGSFSTLEIQRTEQGDSAMYLCASSLSTLDTQYFGPGTRLTVL.